This T cell receptor beta chain appears in the sequencing data of a study of metastatic and nonmetastatic thyroid tumors. Via MiXCR, TCRdb re-called the PCR reads. The table has some 25,000 clones, roughly 18% seen once. Patients underwent thyroid surgery, and none had received any treatment before it. The table lists this clone with many counts. Germline V gives CDR1 KGHSH, CDR2 LQKENI. After removal of 6 bases from V and 0 bases from J, the junction contained 7 bases not matched to a gene. CDR3 length: 16 residues. The receptor's source is a male donor with papillary thyroid cancer or a benign thyroid nodule (not recorded which). Some clones in this sample may be carry-over from other donors' samples. Sequenced sample: blood. The gene calls are TRBV18 and TRBJ2-4, with 8 bases that match TRBD1. As DNA, the CDR3 is TGTGCCAGCTCTCTTACAGGGGGAGTAGCCAAAAACATTCAGTACTTC. Protein sequence: CASSLTGGVAKNIQYF.